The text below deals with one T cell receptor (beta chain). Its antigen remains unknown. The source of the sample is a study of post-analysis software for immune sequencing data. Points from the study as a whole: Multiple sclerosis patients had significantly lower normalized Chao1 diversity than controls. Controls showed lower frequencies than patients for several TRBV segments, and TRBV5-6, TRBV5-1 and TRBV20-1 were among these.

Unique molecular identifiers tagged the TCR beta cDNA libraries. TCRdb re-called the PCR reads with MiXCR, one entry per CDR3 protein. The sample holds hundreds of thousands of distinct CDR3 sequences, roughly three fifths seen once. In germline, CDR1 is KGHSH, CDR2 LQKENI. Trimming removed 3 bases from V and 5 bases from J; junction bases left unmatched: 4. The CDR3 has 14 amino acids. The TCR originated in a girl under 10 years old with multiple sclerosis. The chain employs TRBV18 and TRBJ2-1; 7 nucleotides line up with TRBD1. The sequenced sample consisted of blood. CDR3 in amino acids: CASSPGQRDNEQFF. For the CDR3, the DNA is TGTGCCAGCTCACCGGGACAGAGAGACAATGAGCAGTTCTTC.